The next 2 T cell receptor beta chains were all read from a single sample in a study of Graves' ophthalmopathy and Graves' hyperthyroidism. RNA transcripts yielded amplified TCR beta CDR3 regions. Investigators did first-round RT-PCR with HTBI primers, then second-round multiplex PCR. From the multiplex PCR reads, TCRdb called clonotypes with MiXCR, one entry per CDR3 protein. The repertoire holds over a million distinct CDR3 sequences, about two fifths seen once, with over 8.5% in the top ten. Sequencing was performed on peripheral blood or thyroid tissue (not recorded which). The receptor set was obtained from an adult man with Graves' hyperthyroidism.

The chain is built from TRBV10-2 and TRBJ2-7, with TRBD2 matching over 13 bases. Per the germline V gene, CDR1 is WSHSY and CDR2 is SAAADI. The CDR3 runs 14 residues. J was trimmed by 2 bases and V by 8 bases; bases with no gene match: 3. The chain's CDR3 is CASGGLAGAYEQYF. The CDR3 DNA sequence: TGCGCCAGCGGCGGACTAGCGGGAGCCTACGAGCAGTACTTC.

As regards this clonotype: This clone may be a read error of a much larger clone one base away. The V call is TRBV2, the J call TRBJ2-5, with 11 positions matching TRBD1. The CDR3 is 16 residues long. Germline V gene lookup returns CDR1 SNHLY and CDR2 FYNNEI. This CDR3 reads CASSGPSDRGRETQCF. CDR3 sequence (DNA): TGTGCCAGCAGTGGGCCGTCGGACAGGGGGCGAGAGACCCAGTGCTTC.